This entry lists 9 T cell receptor beta chains sequenced from one sample in a study of blood T cell repertoires in COVID-19. The table came from immunoSEQ multiplex PCR; TCRdb's copy has only in-frame clones and leaves some out. The sample lists about 190,000 clones; more than 60% were seen once. Sequencing was carried out using peripheral blood. Every receptor here comes from a woman aged 45-59 years with acute or convalescent COVID-19.

The chain is built from TRBV9 and TRBJ2-7; no reliable D call. Trimming took off 0 bases at V and 3 bases at J, with 7 bases between the two ends. This CDR3 spans 13 amino acids. The V gene's germline CDR1 is SGDLS and CDR2 YYNGEE. The CDR3 bases are TGTGCCAGCAGCGTAGAACCCAGCTACGAGCAGTACTTC. Amino acid sequence: CASSVEPSYEQYF.

The chain couples TRBV30 to TRBJ1-1; D not resolved. The V and J ends lost 2 bases and 7 bases respectively, with 8 bases between them. This CDR3 region has 11 residues. Germline CDR1 and CDR2: GTSNPN and SVGIG (reference sequence). The DNA for the CDR3 is TGTGCCTGGAGTCCGGGAATTGAAGCTTTCTTT. The encoded protein is CAWSPGIEAFF. Together with reference TRBV30 and TRBJ1-1, the CDR3 gives the full variable domain: SQTIHQWPATLVQPVGSPLSLECTVEGTSNPNLYWYRQAAGRGLQLLFYSVGIGQISSEVPQNLSASRPQDRQFILSSKKLLLSDSGFYLCAWSPGIEAFFGQGTRLTVV.

This clone was detected once. The rearrangement joins TRBV6-5 to TRBJ2-7; a possible D gene is TRBD2 (5 bases). Germline values: CDR1 MNHEY, CDR2 SVGAGI. With 6 bases removed from V and 4 bases from J, the gap between germline ends came to 7 bases. The CDR3 runs to 11 residues. CDR3 sequence (DNA): TGTGCCAGCAGGGACTGGTACGAGCAGTACTTC. Translation gives CASRDWYEQYF.

V usage is TRBV27 and J usage is TRBJ1-1; D not certain. The V gene lost 7 bases and the J gene lost 4 bases, with 7 bases spanning the gap. Germline CDR1 reads MNHEY; CDR2 reads SMNVEV (reference sequence). The CDR3 loop spans 11 amino acids. The CDR3 region is CASTRGTEAFF. For the CDR3, the DNA is TGTGCCAGCACCCGGGGCACTGAAGCTTTCTTT.

J is TRBJ1-6 and V is TRBV10-2, with 7 bases that match TRBD1. Germline V gene lookup returns CDR1 WSHSY and CDR2 SAAADI. After removal of 6 bases from V and 3 bases from J, the junction contained 5 bases not matched to a gene. The CDR3 loop spans 15 amino acids. The CDR3 protein is CASRQGQIYNSPLHF. The CDR3 DNA reads TGCGCCAGCAGACAGGGACAGATCTATAATTCACCCCTCCACTTT.

This chain connects TRBV19 to TRBJ1-2, with 7 bases lining up with TRBD1. Germline V gene lookup returns CDR1 LNHDA and CDR2 SQIVND (reference sequence). V shed 5 bases, J shed 0 bases, and the junction held 3 bases outside the gene matches. The CDR3 is made up of 14 amino acids. The DNA for the CDR3 is TGTGCCAGTAGTCCAGGGGGAACTAACTATGGCTACACCTTC. Its translation is CASSPGGTNYGYTF.

V gene TRBV2 combines with J gene TRBJ2-2; 7 bases map to TRBD1. The trim removed 4 bases at V and 5 bases at J, leaving 1 base unmatched. The CDR3 extends over 13 amino acids. Germline V lookup: CDR1 SNHLY, CDR2 FYNNEI. The DNA for the CDR3 is TGTGCCAGCAGTGTCAGGGGGACCGGGGAGCTGTTTTTT. Encoded protein: CASSVRGTGELFF.

This chain joins TRBV28 and TRBJ1-1; TRBD1 matches at 12 bases. The CDR3 runs to 16 residues. Germline V lookup: CDR1 MDHEN, CDR2 SYDVKM. V lost 6 bases to trimming and J lost 3 bases; unmatched junction nucleotides: 8. Here the CDR3 reads CASSPRDRGRYTEAFF. The CDR3 bases are TGTGCCAGCAGCCCGAGGGACAGGGGGCGATACACTGAAGCTTTCTTT.

Only a few counts were recorded for this clone. V is TRBV25-1 and J is TRBJ2-7, with 7 nucleotides matching TRBD1. The ends lost 7 bases at V and 3 bases at J; junction bases unmatched: 0. There are 11 residues in the CDR3. Germline CDR1 and CDR2: MGHDK and SYGVNS. CDR3 protein: CASTGGYEQYF. CDR3 sequence (DNA): TGTGCCAGCACAGGGGGCTACGAGCAGTACTTC.